The 7 T cell receptor beta chains below were found in one sample sequenced in a study of T-cell memory formation after mild COVID-19. From the 5' RACE reads, TCRdb called clonotypes with MiXCR, one entry per CDR3 protein. Among approximately 350,000 distinct CDR3 sequences listed, 25% to 30% were seen once. Sequencing was performed on PBMCs or a T cell subset sorted from them (not recorded which). Source of these receptors: an adult woman who had mild COVID-19 (a few samples of this study predate the infection). Cell type and time point are not known.

The chain links TRBV15 to TRBJ2-3, with 12 bases that match TRBD2. Trimming at V came to 1 base and at J to 3 bases, leaving 8 bases not matched to a gene. There are 18 residues in the CDR3. Germline CDR1 LNHNV, CDR2 YYDKDF (reference sequence). CDR3 sequence: CATSRGVGLAGGTDTQYF. The CDR3, as DNA: TGTGCCACCAGCAGAGGAGTTGGGCTAGCGGGAGGGACAGATACGCAGTATTTT.

The table lists this clonotype with a few counts. The chain is built from TRBV12-3 or TRBV12-4 and TRBJ2-7; the D call may be TRBD1 or TRBD2 (5 bases each). V was pared by 6 bases and J by 5 bases, with 17 bases between. The CDR3 consists of 14 residues. The CDR3 nucleotides read TGTGCCAGCAGCCGCCTTGGCAGGGACCACGAGCAGTACTTC. Its translation is CASSRLGRDHEQYF.

The CDR3 sequence is CASSTQGGYGYTF. CDR3 bases: TGTGCCAGCAGCACCCAGGGTGGATATGGCTACACCTTC. This sequence joins TRBV7-3 and TRBJ1-2, with a weak D call TRBD1 (5 bases). Germline CDR1 and CDR2: SGHTA and FQGTGA. The V end was cut by 5 bases, the J end by 5 bases, with 12 bases between. The CDR3 is 13 residues long.

This clonotype has only one observation. The V gene is TRBV30, the J gene TRBJ1-5; D is perhaps TRBD1 (6 bases). There are 16 residues in the CDR3. Trimming removed 4 bases from V and 4 bases from J, with 20 bases in between. Germline V gene data show CDR1 as GTSNPN and CDR2 as SVGIG (reference sequence). DNA of the CDR3: TGTGCCTGGACCACCTCGAGGGGGGAGGGGAATCAGCCCCAGCATTTT. Translated: CAWTTSRGEGNQPQHF.

The chain joins TRBV2 to TRBJ2-1; 14 bases are shared with TRBD2. Germline CDR1 reads SNHLY; CDR2 reads FYNNEI. The CDR3 has 15 amino acids. V shed 4 bases, J shed 8 bases, and the junction held 4 bases outside the gene matches. The CDR3, as DNA: TGTGCCAGCAGTGGGACTAGCGGGAGGTCCGATGAGCAGTTCTTC. As protein: CASSGTSGRSDEQFF.

This clonotype appeared many times. The chain recombines TRBV9 with TRBJ2-1; 7 bases match TRBD1. V lost 3 bases and J lost 7; bases outside the gene matches: 10. The CDR3 contains 15 residues. From germline, CDR1 is SGDLS and CDR2 YYNGEE. The CDR3 reads CASSDGTVAINEQFF. Written as DNA, the CDR3 is TGTGCCAGCAGCGACGGGACAGTGGCTATAAATGAGCAGTTCTTC. The whole variable domain, remainder taken from reference TRBV9 and TRBJ2-1, is DSGVTQTPKHLITATGQRVTLRCSPRSGDLSVYWYQQSLDQGLQFLIQYYNGEERAKGNILERFSAQQFPDLHSELNLSSLELGDSALYFCASSDGTVAINEQFFGPGTRLTVL.

This clonotype was observed once. The chain couples TRBV7-3 to TRBJ2-5; 7 nucleotides line up with TRBD2. Germline CDR1 reads SGHTA; CDR2 reads FQGTGA. V shed 1 base, J shed 5 bases, and the junction held 10 bases outside the gene matches. The CDR3 spans 16 residues. This CDR3 is CASSLRGGGRKETQYF. The CDR3 nucleotides are TGTGCCAGCAGCTTAAGAGGAGGCGGGAGAAAGGAGACCCAGTACTTC.